Below, one TCR beta chain is given with its context. This specimen belongs to a study of blood T cell repertoires in COVID-19. The wider study: The United States, Italy and Spain were the sources of the acute and convalescent COVID-19 samples. T cells, B-cell-depleted T cells, or PBMCs supplied cDNA or gDNA.

The junction had 5 bases not matched to a gene; V was cut back by 0 bases and J by 5 bases. This CDR3 has 15 amino acids. The germline gives CDR1 SGHKS, CDR2 YYEKEE (reference sequence). Authors' analysis steps: Reference gene primer amplification yielded estimated nucleated cell counts. Only in-frame clones appear in the TCRdb table, and some are missing; sequencing was by immunoSEQ multiplex PCR. That table supplies the V and J calls and clone size; D and trimming were determined from the DNA. The sample has hundreds of thousands of clones; less than 90% are singletons. The sample consisted of peripheral blood. The sequence was obtained from a man younger than 40 with active or convalescent COVID-19. The chain employs TRBV5-5 and TRBJ1-5; the match to TRBD1 covers 7 bases. This CDR3 reads CASSLEGGGHQPQHF. Here the CDR3 DNA reads TGTGCCAGCAGCTTGGAAGGAGGGGGCCATCAGCCCCAGCATTTT.